Reported below is one TCR beta chain. Its target is unknown. This entry is derived from a study of Ad26.COV2.S vaccination and SARS-CoV-2 variants. For the study at large: Trial arm assignment for the donor was COV1001 Ad26.COV2.S.

The table came from immunoSEQ multiplex PCR; TCRdb's copy has only in-frame clones and leaves some out. This table holds some 250,000 clones, approximately 88% found once. Broader study findings: Spike-specific TCR breadth in vaccine recipients exceeded that seen in placebo recipients. Placebo recipients and vaccine recipients were similar in non-spike TCR breadth.

The sample's treatment: 15 to 20 received Ad26.COV2.S at low or high dose, single or two shots; about five received placebo; per-sample allocation not given. Sample collection was performed on day 63 after the first vaccine or placebo injection. Germline assignment: CDR1 LNHNV and CDR2 YYDKDF (reference sequence). V lost 0 bases and J lost 5, with 5 bases in between. CDR3 length: 13 amino acids. Source: peripheral blood, taken in a trial of Ad26.COV2.S vaccine versus placebo. This sequence originates from a person aged 18-60 years who received the Ad26.COV2.S COVID-19 vaccine or a placebo. V and J are TRBV15 and TRBJ1-5; D gene uncertain. Here the CDR3 reads CATSRDLDQPQHF. In nucleotides, the CDR3 is TGTGCCACCAGCAGAGATTTGGATCAGCCCCAGCATTTT.